The 19 T cell receptor beta chains below come from one sample, sequenced in a study of patients and donors after allogeneic stem cell transplantation. TCRdb passed the RT-PCR reads through MiXCR, listing each CDR3 protein once. The table lists about 960,000 distinct CDR3 sequences, about a sixth of them singletons, with 5.5% to 6.5% in the top ten. Material: blood, either unsorted or a sorted T cell fraction (not recorded which). The receptors were sampled from a human donor who was either an allogeneic HSCT recipient or a stem cell or donor lymphocyte infusion donor (not recorded which). It is not recorded whose cells these are; they may come from a transplant donor.

The rearrangement uses TRBV5-1 and TRBJ2-5; D call uncertain. The length of the CDR3 is 17 residues. The germline gives CDR1 SGHRS, CDR2 YFSETQ. Between the trimmed V and J ends, which lost 0 bases and 4 bases, there was a span of 19 bases. Here the CDR3 reads CASSLGLTLPKGETQYF. The CDR3 DNA reads as TGCGCCAGCAGCTTGGGGTTGACACTACCAAAGGGAGAGACCCAGTACTTC.

The chain has TRBV10-1 and TRBJ2-1, with D possibly being TRBD1 or TRBD2 (5 bases each). The CDR3 has 14 amino acids. The V end was cut by 4 bases, the J end by 12 bases, with 19 bases between. Germline V CDR1 and CDR2: WNHNN, SYGVQD (reference sequence). The CDR3 here is CASSARTQEGWQFF. The CDR3 coding sequence is TGCGCCAGCAGTGCGCGGACCCAAGAGGGGTGGCAGTTCTTC.

J is TRBJ1-2 and V is TRBV5-1; 7 bases line up with TRBD1. V lost 5 bases and J lost 4; bases outside the gene matches: 8. Germline CDR1 and CDR2: SGHRS and YFSETQ. This CDR3 region has 14 residues. CDR3 protein: CASRLTGDLYGYTF. The CDR3 bases are TGCGCCAGCAGGTTAACAGGGGACCTCTATGGCTACACCTTC. Full variable domain (missing parts from reference TRBV5-1 and TRBJ1-2): KAGVTQTPRYLIKTRGQQVTLSCSPISGHRSVSWYQQTPGQGLQFLFEYFSETQRNKGNFPGRFSGRQFSNSRSEMNVSTLELGDSALYLCASRLTGDLYGYTFGSGTRLTVV.

The V and J genes are TRBV7-9 and TRBJ2-1, with D hard to call. Germline V gives CDR1 SEHNR, CDR2 FQNEAQ (reference sequence). The CDR3 spans 10 residues. Trimming stripped 5 bases from V and 10 bases from J, with 6 bases between. The CDR3, as DNA: TGTGCCAGCAGCGCCTACGAGCAGTTCTTC. Amino acid sequence: CASSAYEQFF.

The rearrangement joins TRBV24-1 to TRBJ1-4, with a weak D call TRBD1 (5 bases). The CDR3 is 15 residues long. Trimming stripped 5 bases from V and 8 bases from J, with 17 bases between. The germline gives CDR1 KGHDR, CDR2 SFDVKD. This CDR3 reads CATSAGGPSGEKLFF. The CDR3 DNA sequence: TGTGCCACCAGTGCCGGGGGACCCTCAGGGGAAAAACTGTTTTTT.

There are a few counts of this clonotype. In DNA, the CDR3 is TGCAGTGCTAGAGAGGGCAGAGACTCAACTAGCAATCAGCCCCAGCATTTT. Amino acid sequence: CSAREGRDSTSNQPQHF. The rearrangement links TRBV20-1 to TRBJ1-5; D ambiguous. Germline V gene data show CDR1 as DFQATT and CDR2 as SNEGSKA (reference sequence). The CDR3 totals 17 residues. With 0 bases removed from V and 0 bases from J, the gap between germline ends came to 15 bases.

The sample holds many counts of this clonotype. The chain recombines TRBV12-3 or TRBV12-4 with TRBJ1-6, with no clear D. V lost 2 bases to trimming and J lost 6 bases, with 2 bases between them. The CDR3 loop spans 12 amino acids. CDR3 protein: CASSLSNSPLHF. As DNA, the CDR3 is TGTGCCAGCAGTTTAAGTAATTCACCCCTCCACTTT.

The chain employs TRBV24-1 and TRBJ2-1; 8 positions agree with TRBD1. CDR3 size: 15 residues. Germline V CDR1 and CDR2: KGHDR, SFDVKD. The V segment lost 2 bases and the J segment 7 bases; nucleotides outside the gene matches: 6. In DNA, the CDR3 is TGTGCCACCAGTGATTGGGGGCAGGGGGCGAATGAGCAGTTCTTC. Translation gives CATSDWGQGANEQFF.

The rearrangement joins TRBV7-8 to TRBJ2-2; D is possibly TRBD1 (6 bases). The CDR3 runs to 14 residues. CDR1 is SGHVS, CDR2 FQNEAQ, per germline. With 6 bases removed from V and 3 bases from J, the gap between germline ends came to 11 bases. CDR3 loop: CASRWDTYTGELFF. The CDR3, as DNA: TGTGCCAGCAGATGGGACACCTACACCGGGGAGCTGTTTTTT. The whole variable domain, filled in from reference TRBV7-8 and TRBJ2-2, reads GAGVSQSPRYKVAKRGQDVALRCDPISGHVSLFWYQQALGQGPEFLTYFQNEAQLDKSGLPSDRFFAERPEGSVSTLKIQRTQQEDSAVYLCASRWDTYTGELFFGEGSRLTVL.

This chain links TRBV7-3 with TRBJ2-7; D gene unclear. Germline CDR1 reads SGHTA; CDR2 reads FQGTGA. The CDR3 spans 15 residues. V was trimmed by 3 bases and J by 3 bases, leaving 15 bases between them. The CDR3 is CASSFGSVFNYEQYF. The CDR3 coding sequence is TGTGCCAGCAGCTTCGGATCAGTCTTCAACTACGAGCAGTACTTC.

This clonotype has just a few counts. The V call is TRBV9, the J call TRBJ2-7; weak D call: TRBD1 (5 bases). The CDR3 sequence is 15 residues long. Trimming stripped 2 bases from V and 2 bases from J, with 14 bases between. CDR1 SGDLS and CDR2 YYNGEE come from the germline V gene. The CDR3 nucleotides read TGTGCCAGCAGCGTTGGGGCAGCCACCCCCTACGAGCAGTACTTC. As protein: CASSVGAATPYEQYF.

The CDR3 DNA follows: TGTGCCAGCAGTTCCAGGGGGCTGGGTGAAAAACTGTTTTTT. Amino acids: CASSSRGLGEKLFF. The V call is TRBV12-3 or TRBV12-4, the J call TRBJ1-4; TRBD1 matches 8 bases. The CDR3 loop spans 14 amino acids. Losses at the gene ends were 4 bases for V and 7 bases for J; bases not matched to a gene: 5.

V and J are TRBV4-1 and TRBJ2-2; D might be TRBD1 (6 bases). The CDR3 contains 15 residues. CDR1 and CDR2 from the germline V gene are MGHRA and YSYEKL. The ends were cut back, 2 bases at V and 2 bases at J, with 9 bases in the middle. Here the CDR3 DNA reads TGCGCCAGCAGCCAATTACAGGGTAACACCGGGGAGCTGTTTTTT. Translated: CASSQLQGNTGELFF.

In this sample, this clonotype turned up a few times. The V gene is TRBV12-3 or TRBV12-4, the J gene TRBJ2-5, with a weak D call TRBD1 (6 bases). Between the trimmed V and J ends, which lost 1 base and 5 bases, there was a span of 11 bases. This CDR3 comprises 14 residues. The CDR3 loop reads CASSLGGLGETQYF. The DNA for the CDR3 is TGTGCCAGCAGTTTAGGGGGGCTCGGCGAGACCCAGTACTTC.

The V and J genes are TRBV7-9 and TRBJ1-4; 7 positions agree with TRBD1. The length of the CDR3 is 15 residues. Looked up from germline, CDR1 is SEHNR and CDR2 is FQNEAQ (reference sequence). The V gene end was trimmed by 5 bases and the J gene end by 5 bases; junction bases not matched to a gene: 8. The CDR3 DNA is TGTGCCAGCAGCCCATGGACAGGCGAGAATGAAAAACTGTTTTTT. Residues: CASSPWTGENEKLFF. The variable domain in full, completed from reference TRBV7-9 and TRBJ1-4, reads DTGVSQNPRHKITKRGQNVTFRCDPISEHNRLYWYRQTLGQGPEFLTYFQNEAQLEKSRLLSDRFSAERPKGSFSTLEIQRTEQGDSAMYLCASSPWTGENEKLFFGSGTQLSVL.

Only a few counts were recorded for this clonotype. The chain uses TRBV19 and TRBJ1-6; 9 bases line up with TRBD1. V dropped 5 bases and J dropped 8; count of bases not matched to a gene: 4. Looked up from germline, CDR1 is LNHDA and CDR2 is SQIVND (reference sequence). CDR3 length: 14 amino acids. The CDR3 loop reads CASSPTGGDSPLHF. For the CDR3, the DNA is TGTGCCAGTAGTCCTACAGGGGGCGATTCACCCCTCCACTTT.

The CDR3 DNA is TGCAGTGCTAGCGGTCGTCAGCGGTCTAGCACAGATACGCAGTATTTT. Encoded protein: CSASGRQRSSTDTQYF. The chain carries TRBV20-1 and TRBJ2-3, with D perhaps matching TRBD2 (5 bases). Germline V CDR1 and CDR2: DFQATT, SNEGSKA (reference sequence). V lost 3 bases and J 0 bases, leaving 16 bases between the germline ends. The CDR3 is 16 amino acids.

This chain links TRBV7-2 with TRBJ2-7, with 7 bases fitting TRBD2. V was pared by 1 base and J by 12 bases, with 12 bases of the junction left unmatched. The CDR3 has 14 amino acids. CDR1 and CDR2 (germline): SGHTA, FQGNSA. In DNA form, the CDR3 reads TGTGCCAGCAGCTTAGGCCCCGGCCCGGGACTATCGTACTTC. Amino acid sequence: CASSLGPGPGLSYF.

Only a few counts were recorded for this clonotype. CDR3 nucleotide sequence: TGCAGTGCCAGTCCGCATGGCGGGAGCCTTTACGAGCAGTACTTC. Protein: CSASPHGGSLYEQYF. The chain joins TRBV20-1 to TRBJ2-7; 7 nucleotides line up with TRBD2. The germline gives CDR1 DFQATT, CDR2 SNEGSKA (reference sequence). V lost 6 bases to trimming and J lost 4 bases; unmatched junction nucleotides: 15. The CDR3 spans 15 residues.